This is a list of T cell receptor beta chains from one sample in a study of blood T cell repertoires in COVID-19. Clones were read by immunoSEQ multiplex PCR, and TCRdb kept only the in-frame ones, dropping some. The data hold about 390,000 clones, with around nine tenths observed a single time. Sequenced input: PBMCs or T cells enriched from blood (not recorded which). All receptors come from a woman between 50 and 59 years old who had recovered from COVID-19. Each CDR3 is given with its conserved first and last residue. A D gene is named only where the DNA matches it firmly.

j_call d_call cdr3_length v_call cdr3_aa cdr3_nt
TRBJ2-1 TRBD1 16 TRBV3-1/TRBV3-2 CASSHRGGPSYNEQFF TGTGCCAGCAGCCACCGAGGGGGCCCCTCCTACAATGAGCAGTTCTTC
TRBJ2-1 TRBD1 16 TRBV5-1 CASSSQGAGTYNEQFF TGCGCCAGCAGCTCACAGGGGGCCGGAACCTACAATGAGCAGTTCTTC
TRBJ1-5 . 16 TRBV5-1 CASSLGTRGSNQPQHF TGCGCCAGCAGCTTGGGGACCAGGGGCAGCAATCAGCCCCAGCATTTT
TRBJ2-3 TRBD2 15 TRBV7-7 CASSLIAGGADTQYF TGTGCTAGCAGTTTAATAGCGGGGGGGGCAGATACGCAGTATTTT
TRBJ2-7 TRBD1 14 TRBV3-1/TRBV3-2 CASSAGTGPYEQYF TGTGCCAGCAGCGCCGGGACAGGGCCCTACGAGCAGTACTTC
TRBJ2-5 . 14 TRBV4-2 CASSPTPGEETQYF TGTGCCAGCAGCCCGACCCCAGGGGAAGAGACCCAGTACTTC
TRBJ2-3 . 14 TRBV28 CASSLYGVSDTQYF TGTGCCAGCAGTTTATACGGGGTGTCAGATACGCAGTATTTT
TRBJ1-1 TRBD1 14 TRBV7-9 CASSLIQGAPLAFF TGTGCCAGCAGCTTGATCCAGGGGGCCCCCCTAGCTTTCTTT
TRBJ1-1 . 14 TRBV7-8 CASSLFGGDTEAFF TGTGCCAGCAGCTTATTTGGCGGCGACACTGAAGCTTTCTTT
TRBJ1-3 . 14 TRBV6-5 CASSTGQNGNTIYF TGTGCCAGCAGTACTGGACAGAATGGAAACACCATATATTTT
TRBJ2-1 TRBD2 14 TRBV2 CASSFSGLYNEQFF TGTGCCAGCAGTTTTAGCGGGCTCTACAATGAGCAGTTCTTC